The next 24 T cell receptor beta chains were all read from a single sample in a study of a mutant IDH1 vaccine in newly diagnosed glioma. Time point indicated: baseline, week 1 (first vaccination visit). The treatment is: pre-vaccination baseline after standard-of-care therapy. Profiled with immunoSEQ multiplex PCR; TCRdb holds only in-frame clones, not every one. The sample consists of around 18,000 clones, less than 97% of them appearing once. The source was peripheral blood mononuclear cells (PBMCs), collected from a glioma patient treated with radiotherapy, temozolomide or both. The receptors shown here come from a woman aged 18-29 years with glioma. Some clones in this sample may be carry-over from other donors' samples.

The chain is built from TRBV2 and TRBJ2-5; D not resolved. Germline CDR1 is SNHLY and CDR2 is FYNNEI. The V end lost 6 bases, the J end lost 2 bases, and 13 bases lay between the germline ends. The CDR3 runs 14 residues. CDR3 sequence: CASRAGSQQETQYF. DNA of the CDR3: TGTGCCAGCAGAGCCGGGTCCCAACAAGAGACCCAGTACTTC. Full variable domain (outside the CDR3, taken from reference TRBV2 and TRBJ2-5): EPEVTQTPSHQVTQMGQEVILRCVPISNHLYFYWYRQILGQKVEFLVSFYNNEISEKSEIFDDQFSVERPDGSNFTLKIRSTKLEDSAMYFCASRAGSQQETQYFGPGTRLLVL.

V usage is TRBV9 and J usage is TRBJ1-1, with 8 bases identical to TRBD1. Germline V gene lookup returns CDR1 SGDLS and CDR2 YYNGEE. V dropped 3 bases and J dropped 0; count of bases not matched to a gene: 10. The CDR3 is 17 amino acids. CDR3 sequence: CASSALGTGYLNTEAFF. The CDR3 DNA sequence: TGTGCCAGCAGCGCACTGGGGACAGGTTACTTGAACACTGAAGCTTTCTTT.

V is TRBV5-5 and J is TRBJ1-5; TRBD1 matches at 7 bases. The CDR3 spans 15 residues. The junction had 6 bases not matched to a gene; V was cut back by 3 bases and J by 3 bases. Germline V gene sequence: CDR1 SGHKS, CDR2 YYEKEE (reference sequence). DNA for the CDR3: TGTGCCAGCAGCTCCGAGACAGGGATCAATCAGCCCCAGCATTTT. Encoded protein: CASSSETGINQPQHF.

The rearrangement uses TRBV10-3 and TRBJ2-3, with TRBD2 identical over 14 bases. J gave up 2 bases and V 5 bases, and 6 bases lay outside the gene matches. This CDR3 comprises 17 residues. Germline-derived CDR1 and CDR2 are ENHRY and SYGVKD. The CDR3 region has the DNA TGTGCCATCAGTCCGGGACTAGCGGGGGTTATCACAGATACGCAGTATTTT. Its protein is CAISPGLAGVITDTQYF.

The CDR3 nucleotides are TGTGCCAGTAGTGTCCTACTAGCGGACTCCTACAATGAGCAGTTCTTC. This encodes CASSVLLADSYNEQFF. The V and J genes are TRBV19 and TRBJ2-1, with 8 bases identical to TRBD2. V trimming: 5 bases; J trimming: 0 bases; junction bases outside the gene matches: 6. This CDR3 has 16 residues. Looked up from germline, CDR1 is LNHDA and CDR2 is SQIVND (reference sequence).

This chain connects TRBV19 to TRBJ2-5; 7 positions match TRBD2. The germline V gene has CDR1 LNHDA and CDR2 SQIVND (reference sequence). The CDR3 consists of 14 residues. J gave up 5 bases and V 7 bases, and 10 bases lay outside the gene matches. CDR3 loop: CASTQLGGSETQYF. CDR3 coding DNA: TGTGCCAGTACTCAACTGGGCGGGAGTGAGACCCAGTACTTC.

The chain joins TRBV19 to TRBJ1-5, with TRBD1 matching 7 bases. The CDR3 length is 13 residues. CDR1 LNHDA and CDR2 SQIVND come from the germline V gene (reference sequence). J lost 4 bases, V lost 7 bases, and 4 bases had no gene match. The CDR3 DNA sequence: TGTGCCAGTAATACAGGGGTGAATCAGCCCCAGCATTTT. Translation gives CASNTGVNQPQHF. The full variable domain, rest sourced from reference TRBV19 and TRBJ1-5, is DGGITQSPKYLFRKEGQNVTLSCEQNLNHDAMYWYRQDPGQGLRLIYYSQIVNDFQKGDIAEGYSVSREKKESFPLTVTSAQKNPTAFYLCASNTGVNQPQHFGDGTRLSIL.

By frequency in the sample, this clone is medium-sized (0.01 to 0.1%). CDR3 amino acids: CASSEWGYEQYF. The CDR3 DNA follows: TGTGCCAGCAGTGAATGGGGGTACGAGCAGTACTTC. The chain recombines TRBV2 with TRBJ2-7; D might be TRBD1 or TRBD2, each matching 5 bases. CDR3 length equals 12 residues. Trimming stripped 2 bases from V and 4 bases from J, with 6 bases between. In germline, CDR1 is SNHLY, CDR2 FYNNEI.

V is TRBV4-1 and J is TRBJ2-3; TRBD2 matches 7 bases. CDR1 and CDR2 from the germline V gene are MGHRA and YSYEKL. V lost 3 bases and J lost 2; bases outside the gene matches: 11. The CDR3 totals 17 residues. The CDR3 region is CASSHPSAGDPTDTQYF. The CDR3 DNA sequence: TGCGCCAGCAGCCACCCCTCGGCGGGGGACCCCACAGATACGCAGTATTTT.

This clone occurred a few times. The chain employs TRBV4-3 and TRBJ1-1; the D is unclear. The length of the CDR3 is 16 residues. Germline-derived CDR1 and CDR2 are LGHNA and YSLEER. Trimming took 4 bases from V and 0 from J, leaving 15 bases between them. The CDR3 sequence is CASSPTPGSLNTEAFF. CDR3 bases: TGCGCCAGCAGCCCCACCCCCGGGAGTTTGAACACTGAAGCTTTCTTT.

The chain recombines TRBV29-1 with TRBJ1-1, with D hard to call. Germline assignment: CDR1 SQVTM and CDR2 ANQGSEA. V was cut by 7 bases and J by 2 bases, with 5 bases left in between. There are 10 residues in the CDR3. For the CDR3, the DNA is TGCAGCGGCGAAAACACTGAAGCTTTCTTT. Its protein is CSGENTEAFF.

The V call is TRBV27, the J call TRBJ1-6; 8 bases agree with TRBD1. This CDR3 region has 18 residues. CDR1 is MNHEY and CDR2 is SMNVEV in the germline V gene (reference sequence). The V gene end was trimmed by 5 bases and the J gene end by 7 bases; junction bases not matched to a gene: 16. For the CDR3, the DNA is TGTGCCAGCAGTCCTGGGCCGTCCGGACAGGGCCAAAATTCACCCCTCCACTTT. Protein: CASSPGPSGQGQNSPLHF.

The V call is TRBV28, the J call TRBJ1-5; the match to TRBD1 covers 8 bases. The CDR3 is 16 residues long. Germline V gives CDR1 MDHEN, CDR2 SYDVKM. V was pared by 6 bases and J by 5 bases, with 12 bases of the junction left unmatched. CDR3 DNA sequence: TGTGCCAGCAGGGAAACCGGGACAGGAGATGATCAGCCCCAGCATTTT. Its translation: CASRETGTGDDQPQHF.

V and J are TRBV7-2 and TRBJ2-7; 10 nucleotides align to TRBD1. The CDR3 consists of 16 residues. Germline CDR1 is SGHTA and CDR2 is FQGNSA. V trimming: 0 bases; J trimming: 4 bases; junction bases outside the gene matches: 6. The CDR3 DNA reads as TGTGCCAGCAGCTTAGCGGGACAGGGGTTGGGTTACGAGCAGTACTTC. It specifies CASSLAGQGLGYEQYF.

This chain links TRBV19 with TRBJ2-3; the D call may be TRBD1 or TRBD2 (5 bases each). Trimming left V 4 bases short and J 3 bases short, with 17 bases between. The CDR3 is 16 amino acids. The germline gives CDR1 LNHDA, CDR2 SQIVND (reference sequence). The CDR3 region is CASSNRQRVKTDTQYF. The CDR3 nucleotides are TGTGCCAGTAGTAACAGACAGAGGGTGAAGACAGATACGCAGTATTTT.

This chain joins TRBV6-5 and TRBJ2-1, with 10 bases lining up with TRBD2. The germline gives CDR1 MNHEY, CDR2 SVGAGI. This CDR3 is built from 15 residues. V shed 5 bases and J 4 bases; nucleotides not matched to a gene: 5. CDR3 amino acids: CASSTTSGLYNEQFF. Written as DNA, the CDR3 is TGTGCCAGCAGTACGACTAGCGGGTTATACAATGAGCAGTTCTTC.

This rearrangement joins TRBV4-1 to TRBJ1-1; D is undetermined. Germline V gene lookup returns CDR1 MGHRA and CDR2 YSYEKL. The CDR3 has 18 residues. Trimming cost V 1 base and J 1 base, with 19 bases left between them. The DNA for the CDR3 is TGCGCCAGCAGCCAAGTCTCTCCCTTAGGACTTGCGAACACTGAAGCTTTCTTT. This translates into CASSQVSPLGLANTEAFF.

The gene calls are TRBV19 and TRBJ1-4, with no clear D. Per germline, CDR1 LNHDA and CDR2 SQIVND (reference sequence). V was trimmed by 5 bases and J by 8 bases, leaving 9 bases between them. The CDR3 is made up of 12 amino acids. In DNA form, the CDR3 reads TGTGCCAGTAGTTCGACCGGGGAAAAACTGTTTTTT. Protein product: CASSSTGEKLFF.

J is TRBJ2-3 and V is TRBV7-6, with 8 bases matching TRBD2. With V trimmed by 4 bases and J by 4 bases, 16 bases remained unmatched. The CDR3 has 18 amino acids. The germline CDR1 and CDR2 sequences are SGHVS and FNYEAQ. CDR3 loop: CASSSTPAGPGGSDTQYF. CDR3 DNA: TGTGCCAGCAGCTCAACCCCGGCAGGCCCGGGAGGGTCAGATACGCAGTATTTT.

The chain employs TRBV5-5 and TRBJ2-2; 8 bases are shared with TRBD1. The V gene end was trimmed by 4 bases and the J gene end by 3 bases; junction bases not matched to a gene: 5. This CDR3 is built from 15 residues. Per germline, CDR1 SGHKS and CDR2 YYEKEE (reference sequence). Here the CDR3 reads CASSPRTGHTGELFF. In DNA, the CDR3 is TGTGCCAGCAGCCCCAGGACAGGGCACACCGGGGAGCTGTTTTTT.

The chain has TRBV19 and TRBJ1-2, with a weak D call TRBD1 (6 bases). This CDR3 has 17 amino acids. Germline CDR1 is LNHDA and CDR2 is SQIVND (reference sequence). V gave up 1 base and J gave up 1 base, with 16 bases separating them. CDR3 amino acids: CASSIGRGTRDNYGYTF. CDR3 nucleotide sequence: TGTGCCAGTAGTATAGGCCGTGGGACACGCGATAACTATGGCTACACCTTC. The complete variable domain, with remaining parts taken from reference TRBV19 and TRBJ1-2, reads DGGITQSPKYLFRKEGQNVTLSCEQNLNHDAMYWYRQDPGQGLRLIYYSQIVNDFQKGDIAEGYSVSREKKESFPLTVTSAQKNPTAFYLCASSIGRGTRDNYGYTFGSGTRLTVV.

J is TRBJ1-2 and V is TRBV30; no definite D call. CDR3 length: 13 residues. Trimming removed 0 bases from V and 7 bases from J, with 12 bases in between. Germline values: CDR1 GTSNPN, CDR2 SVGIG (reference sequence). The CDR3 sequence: CAWSVKVESGYTF. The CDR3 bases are TGTGCCTGGAGTGTAAAAGTCGAGAGTGGCTACACCTTC. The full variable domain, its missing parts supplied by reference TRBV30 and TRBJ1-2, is SQTIHQWPATLVQPVGSPLSLECTVEGTSNPNLYWYRQAAGRGLQLLFYSVGIGQISSEVPQNLSASRPQDRQFILSSKKLLLSDSGFYLCAWSVKVESGYTFGSGTRLTVV.

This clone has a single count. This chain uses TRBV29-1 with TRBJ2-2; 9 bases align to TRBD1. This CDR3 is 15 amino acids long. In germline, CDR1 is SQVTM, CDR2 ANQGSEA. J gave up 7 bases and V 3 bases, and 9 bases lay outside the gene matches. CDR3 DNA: TGCAGCGTTGATCGCCTGGGACAGGGAAACGGGGAGCTGTTTTTT. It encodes CSVDRLGQGNGELFF.

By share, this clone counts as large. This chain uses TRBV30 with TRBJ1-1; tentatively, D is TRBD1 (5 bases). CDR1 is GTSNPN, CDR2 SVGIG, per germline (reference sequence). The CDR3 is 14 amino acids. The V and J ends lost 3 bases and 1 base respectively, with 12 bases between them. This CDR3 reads CAWSFTGKNTEAFF. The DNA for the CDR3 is TGTGCCTGGAGCTTCACAGGAAAGAACACTGAAGCTTTCTTT.